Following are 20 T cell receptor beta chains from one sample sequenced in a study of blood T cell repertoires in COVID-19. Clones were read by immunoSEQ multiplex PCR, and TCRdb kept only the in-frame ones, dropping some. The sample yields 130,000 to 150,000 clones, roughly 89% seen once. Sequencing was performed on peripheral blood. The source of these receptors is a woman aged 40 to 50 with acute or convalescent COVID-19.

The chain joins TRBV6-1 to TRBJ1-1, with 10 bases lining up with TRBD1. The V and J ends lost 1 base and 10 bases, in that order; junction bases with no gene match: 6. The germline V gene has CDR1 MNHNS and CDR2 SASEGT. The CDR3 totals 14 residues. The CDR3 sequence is CASSEVGTGVGAFF. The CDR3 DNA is TGTGCCAGCAGTGAAGTAGGGACAGGGGTAGGAGCTTTCTTT.

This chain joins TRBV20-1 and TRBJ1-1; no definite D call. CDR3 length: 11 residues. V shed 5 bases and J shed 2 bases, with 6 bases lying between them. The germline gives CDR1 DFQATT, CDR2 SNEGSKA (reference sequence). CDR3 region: CSAPYNTEAFF. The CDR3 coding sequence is TGCAGTGCTCCCTATAACACTGAAGCTTTCTTT.

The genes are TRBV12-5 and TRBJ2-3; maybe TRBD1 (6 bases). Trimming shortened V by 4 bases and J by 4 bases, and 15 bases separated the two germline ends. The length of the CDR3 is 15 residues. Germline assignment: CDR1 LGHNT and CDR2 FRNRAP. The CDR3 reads CASGSSGKGADTQYF. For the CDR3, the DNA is TGTGCTAGTGGTTCCTCAGGGAAGGGGGCAGATACGCAGTATTTT.

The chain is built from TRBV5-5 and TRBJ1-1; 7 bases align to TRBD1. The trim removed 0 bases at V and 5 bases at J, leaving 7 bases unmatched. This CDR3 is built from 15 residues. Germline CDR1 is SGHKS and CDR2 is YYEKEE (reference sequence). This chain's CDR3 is CASSLERQGWTEAFF. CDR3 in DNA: TGTGCCAGCAGCTTGGAGAGACAGGGATGGACTGAAGCTTTCTTT.

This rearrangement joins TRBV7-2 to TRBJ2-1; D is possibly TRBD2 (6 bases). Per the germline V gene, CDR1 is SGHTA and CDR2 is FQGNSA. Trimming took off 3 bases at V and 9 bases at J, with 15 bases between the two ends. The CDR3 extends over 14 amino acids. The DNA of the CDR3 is TGTGCCAGCAGCTTCGAACCGGGGCGGGGTGAGCAGTTCTTC. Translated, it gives CASSFEPGRGEQFF.

The CDR3 protein is CASSLAGARETQYF. Here the CDR3 DNA reads TGTGCCAGCAGCTTAGCGGGAGCTCGGGAGACCCAGTACTTC. The rearrangement uses TRBV7-9 and TRBJ2-5; tentatively, D is TRBD2 (5 bases). The ends were cut back, 0 bases at V and 5 bases at J, with 10 bases in the middle. CDR1 and CDR2 from the germline V gene are SEHNR and FQNEAQ (reference sequence). The CDR3 is 14 residues long.

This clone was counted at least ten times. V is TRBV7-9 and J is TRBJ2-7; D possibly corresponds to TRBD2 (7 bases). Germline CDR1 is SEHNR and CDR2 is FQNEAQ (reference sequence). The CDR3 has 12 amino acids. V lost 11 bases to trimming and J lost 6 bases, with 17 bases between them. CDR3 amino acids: CAGQGGGVEQYF. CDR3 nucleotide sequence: TGTGCCGGCCAAGGGGGAGGGGTCGAGCAGTACTTC.

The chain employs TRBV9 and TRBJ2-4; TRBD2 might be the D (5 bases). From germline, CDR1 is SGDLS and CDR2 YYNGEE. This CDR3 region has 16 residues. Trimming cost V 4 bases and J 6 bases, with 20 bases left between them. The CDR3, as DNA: TGTGCCAGCAGCCCCACAGAGGCGGCGGGCGTAAACATTCAGTACTTC. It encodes CASSPTEAAGVNIQYF.

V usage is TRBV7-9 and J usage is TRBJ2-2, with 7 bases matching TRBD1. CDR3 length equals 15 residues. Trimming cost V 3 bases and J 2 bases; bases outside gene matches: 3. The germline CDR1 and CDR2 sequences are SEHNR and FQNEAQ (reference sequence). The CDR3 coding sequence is TGTGCCAGCAGCTTCGACAGGGTCAACACCGGGGAGCTGTTTTTT. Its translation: CASSFDRVNTGELFF.

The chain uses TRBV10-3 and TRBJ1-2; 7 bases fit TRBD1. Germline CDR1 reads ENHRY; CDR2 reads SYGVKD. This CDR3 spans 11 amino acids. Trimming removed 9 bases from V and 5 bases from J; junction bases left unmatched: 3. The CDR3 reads CAIATGYGYTF. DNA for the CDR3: TGTGCCATAGCGACAGGGTATGGCTACACCTTC.

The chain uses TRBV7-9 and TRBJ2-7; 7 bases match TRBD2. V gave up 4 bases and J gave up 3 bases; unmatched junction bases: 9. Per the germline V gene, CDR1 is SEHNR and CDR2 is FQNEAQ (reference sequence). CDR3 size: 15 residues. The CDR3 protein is CASSSGGTGYYEQYF. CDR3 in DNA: TGTGCCAGCAGCTCCGGGGGGACTGGATACTACGAGCAGTACTTC.

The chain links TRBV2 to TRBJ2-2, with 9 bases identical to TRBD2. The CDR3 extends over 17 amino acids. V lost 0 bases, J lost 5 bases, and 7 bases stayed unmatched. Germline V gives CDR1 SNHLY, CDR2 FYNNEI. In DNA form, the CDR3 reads TGTGCCAGCAGTGAAGCCCGACTAGCGGTAAATACCGGGGAGCTGTTTTTT. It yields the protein CASSEARLAVNTGELFF. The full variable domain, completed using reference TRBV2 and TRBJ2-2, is EPEVTQTPSHQVTQMGQEVILRCVPISNHLYFYWYRQILGQKVEFLVSFYNNEISEKSEIFDDQFSVERPDGSNFTLKIRSTKLEDSAMYFCASSEARLAVNTGELFFGEGSRLTVL.

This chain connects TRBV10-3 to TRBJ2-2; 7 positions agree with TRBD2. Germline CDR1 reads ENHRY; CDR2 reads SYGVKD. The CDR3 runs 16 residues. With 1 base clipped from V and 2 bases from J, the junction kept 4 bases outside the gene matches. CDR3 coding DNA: TGTGCCATCAGTGAGTGGGAGGGTACAAACACCGGGGAGCTGTTTTTT. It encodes CAISEWEGTNTGELFF.

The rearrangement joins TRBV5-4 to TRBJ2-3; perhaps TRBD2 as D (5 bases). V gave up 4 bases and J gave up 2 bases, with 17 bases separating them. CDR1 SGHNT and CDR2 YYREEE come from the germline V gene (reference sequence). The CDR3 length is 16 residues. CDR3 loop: CASSPGTELATDTQYF. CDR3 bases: TGTGCCAGCAGCCCGGGAACGGAGTTAGCCACAGATACGCAGTATTTT.

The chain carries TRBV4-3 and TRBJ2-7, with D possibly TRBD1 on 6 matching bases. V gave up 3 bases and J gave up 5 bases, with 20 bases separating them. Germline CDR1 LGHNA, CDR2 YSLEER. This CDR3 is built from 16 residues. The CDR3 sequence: CASSHSRQVPRDEQYF. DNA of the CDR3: TGCGCCAGCAGCCATTCCCGACAGGTCCCCAGGGACGAGCAGTACTTC.

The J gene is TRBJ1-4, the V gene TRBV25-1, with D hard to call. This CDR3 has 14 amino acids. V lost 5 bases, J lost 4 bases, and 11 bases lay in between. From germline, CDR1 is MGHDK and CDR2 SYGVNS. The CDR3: CASSLPGFNEKLFF. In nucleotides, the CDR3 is TGTGCCAGCAGTTTACCGGGGTTTAATGAAAAACTGTTTTTT.

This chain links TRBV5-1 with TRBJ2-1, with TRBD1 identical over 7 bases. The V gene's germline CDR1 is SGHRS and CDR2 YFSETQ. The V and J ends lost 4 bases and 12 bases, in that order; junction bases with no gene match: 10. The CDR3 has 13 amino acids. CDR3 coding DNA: TGCGCCAGCAGCGGGATAGGGGGCGCGGGGCAGTTCTTC. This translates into CASSGIGGAGQFF.

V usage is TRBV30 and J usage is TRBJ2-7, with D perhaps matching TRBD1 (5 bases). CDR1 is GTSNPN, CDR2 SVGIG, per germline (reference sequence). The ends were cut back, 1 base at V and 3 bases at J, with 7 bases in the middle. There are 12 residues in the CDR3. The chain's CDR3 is CAWSEGIYEQYF. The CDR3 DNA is TGTGCCTGGAGTGAGGGGATCTACGAGCAGTACTTC.

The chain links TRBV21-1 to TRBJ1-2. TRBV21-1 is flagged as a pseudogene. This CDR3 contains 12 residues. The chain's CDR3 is CASSKVGNGYTF. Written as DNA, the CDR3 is TGTGCCAGCAGCAAAGTCGGGAATGGCTACACCTTC.

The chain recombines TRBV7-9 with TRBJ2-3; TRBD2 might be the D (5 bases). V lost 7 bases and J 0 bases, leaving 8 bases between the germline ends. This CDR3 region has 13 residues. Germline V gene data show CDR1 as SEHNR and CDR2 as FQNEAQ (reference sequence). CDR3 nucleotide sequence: TGTGCCAGCATGGAGGATAGCACAGATACGCAGTATTTT. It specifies CASMEDSTDTQYF.